These 10 T cell receptor beta chains share one sample of origin, sequenced in a study of cytomegalovirus exposure and HLA in healthy donors. Use of 60 Vbeta and 13 Jbeta primers characterized the PCR. The data were produced by immunoSEQ multiplex PCR, yet TCRdb's version contains in-frame clones alone and is incomplete. Here the sample spans about 76,000 clones, 81% being singletons. The sequencing sample was made of PBMCs. The receptors were sampled from a woman aged 25 to 39 in good health and CMV-seronegative.

A few counts support this clone. V and J are TRBV5-4 and TRBJ2-7; D is perhaps TRBD2 (7 bases). The CDR3 consists of 15 residues. V lost 4 bases, J lost 4 bases, and 18 bases lay in between. Germline loops: CDR1 SGHNT, CDR2 YYREEE (reference sequence). The CDR3 spells CASSLRGAGNYEQYF. Here the CDR3 DNA reads TGTGCCAGCAGCCTCCGGGGGGCGGGGAATTACGAGCAGTACTTC.

This clone was detected a few times. The rearrangement uses TRBV5-1 and TRBJ2-5, with 10 bases that match TRBD2. This CDR3 has 17 amino acids. Losses at the gene ends were 0 bases for V and 3 bases for J; bases not matched to a gene: 8. Germline assignment: CDR1 SGHRS and CDR2 YFSETQ. CDR3 DNA: TGCGCCAGCAGCTTGGGGCTAGCGGGAGAAATTGAAGAGACCCAGTACTTC. This sequence encodes CASSLGLAGEIEETQYF.

This clone has a handful of counts. The V and J genes are TRBV10-1 and TRBJ2-1; TRBD1 agrees at 7 bases. V shed 6 bases and J 6 bases; nucleotides not matched to a gene: 8. Germline CDR1 WNHNN, CDR2 SYGVQD (reference sequence). The CDR3 is 14 amino acids. The CDR3 DNA reads TGCGCCAGCAGCCGACAGGGAAGGGTCAATGAGCAGTTCTTC. Its protein is CASSRQGRVNEQFF.

This clone was observed a few times. The chain uses TRBV30 and TRBJ2-7; 7 bases are a match to TRBD2. The CDR3 sequence is 13 residues long. Germline V gene lookup returns CDR1 GTSNPN and CDR2 SVGIG (reference sequence). V lost 6 bases to trimming and J lost 2 bases; unmatched junction nucleotides: 7. The CDR3 bases are TGTGCCTGCCCCAGTGGGACTACCTACGAGCAGTACTTC. Its translation is CACPSGTTYEQYF.

This clone showed up just a few times. The CDR3 nucleotides are TGTGCCTGGAGTGGGGGACAGGGGACTCATGGAGGCACAGATACGCAGTATTTT. Protein: CAWSGGQGTHGGTDTQYF. The chain is built from TRBV30 and TRBJ2-3; 10 nucleotides line up with TRBD1. V lost 1 base and J lost 1; bases outside the gene matches: 11. Germline lookup yields CDR1 GTSNPN and CDR2 SVGIG (reference sequence). The CDR3 length is 18 residues. Variable domain in full (rest from reference TRBV30 and TRBJ2-3): SQTIHQWPATLVQPVGSPLSLECTVEGTSNPNLYWYRQAAGRGLQLLFYSVGIGQISSEVPQNLSASRPQDRQFILSSKKLLLSDSGFYLCAWSGGQGTHGGTDTQYFGPGTRLTVL.

As regards this clone: A read error may account for a junction end that differs from germline. The chain links TRBV7-9 to TRBJ2-7, with 8 bases lining up with TRBD1. Germline V gives CDR1 SEHNR, CDR2 FQNEAQ (reference sequence). This CDR3 comprises 12 residues. CDR3 nucleotide sequence: TGTTCCAGCAGCCTACAGGGGGTTGAGCAGTACTTC. Its translation: CSSSLQGVEQYF.

The V call is TRBV6-4, the J call TRBJ1-1; 10 nucleotides agree with TRBD1. V dropped 4 bases and J dropped 6; count of bases not matched to a gene: 2. Germline V CDR1 and CDR2: MRHNA, SNTAGT. There are 13 residues in the CDR3. The CDR3 coding sequence is TGTGCCAGCAGTGGACAGGGGGCTGCTGAAGCTTTCTTT. Encoded protein: CASSGQGAAEAFF.

The chain employs TRBV7-2 and TRBJ2-5; D uncertain. In germline, CDR1 is SGHTA, CDR2 FQGNSA. The V end lost 6 bases, the J end lost 5 bases, and 13 bases lay between the germline ends. This CDR3 is 13 amino acids long. Written as DNA, the CDR3 is TGTGCCAGCAGTCCTACGATGTTGGAGACCCAGTACTTC. It specifies CASSPTMLETQYF.

The chain carries TRBV28 and TRBJ2-5; 7 bases fit TRBD1. The V segment lost 2 bases and the J segment 1 base; nucleotides outside the gene matches: 4. Per germline, CDR1 MDHEN and CDR2 SYDVKM. The CDR3 is 15 residues long. The CDR3 bases are TGTGCCAGCAGTTTAGGGCAGGGGGTCCAAGAGACCCAGTACTTC. Translation gives CASSLGQGVQETQYF.

Notes on this clone: At one of its ends the junction is not consistent with the germline gene, which may arise from a read error. Written as DNA, the CDR3 is TGTGCCATCAGTGTAACAGGGGTCGGGTACGGGCAGTACTTC. It yields the protein CAISVTGVGYGQYF. The V gene is TRBV10-3, the J gene TRBJ2-7; 7 positions agree with TRBD1. Germline assignment: CDR1 ENHRY and CDR2 SYGVKD. The CDR3 runs 14 residues.